Sequencing of this T cell receptor beta chain was carried out in a study of T cell repertoires in cytomegalovirus infection. Study-level information: Recently identified HLA-C-restricted CMV epitopes were used, and well-studied HLA-B-restricted CMV epitopes were used as well. CMV infection together with matching HLA type was indicated by public TCR beta signatures. General observations from the study: CMV carriers with the relevant HLA were identified by cumulative public TCR beta family frequency. What dominated the ex vivo response were HLA-C-restricted CMV-specific TCR beta clonotypes.

Trimming pared 2 bases from V and 4 bases from J, leaving 18 bases between. CDR1 and CDR2 from the germline V gene are MNHNS and SASEGT. This CDR3 is built from 17 residues. Using its own MiXCR run on the reads, TCRdb lists one record per CDR3 protein. The sample lists 160,000 or so distinct CDR3 sequences, roughly 21% occurring once. This clonotype was counted a few times. The antigen is not known. The chain uses TRBV6-1 and TRBJ1-3; no definite D call. This TCR came from a human donor in good health (CMV status not recorded). Some clones in this sample may be carry-over from other donors' samples. Source: CD8+ T cells from cultured PBMCs, taken from culture after CMV antigen stimulation. DNA of the CDR3: TGTGCCAGCAGTGAAACGGCCGTTCGTCGTTCCGGAAACACCATATATTTT. Amino acid sequence: CASSETAVRRSGNTIYF.